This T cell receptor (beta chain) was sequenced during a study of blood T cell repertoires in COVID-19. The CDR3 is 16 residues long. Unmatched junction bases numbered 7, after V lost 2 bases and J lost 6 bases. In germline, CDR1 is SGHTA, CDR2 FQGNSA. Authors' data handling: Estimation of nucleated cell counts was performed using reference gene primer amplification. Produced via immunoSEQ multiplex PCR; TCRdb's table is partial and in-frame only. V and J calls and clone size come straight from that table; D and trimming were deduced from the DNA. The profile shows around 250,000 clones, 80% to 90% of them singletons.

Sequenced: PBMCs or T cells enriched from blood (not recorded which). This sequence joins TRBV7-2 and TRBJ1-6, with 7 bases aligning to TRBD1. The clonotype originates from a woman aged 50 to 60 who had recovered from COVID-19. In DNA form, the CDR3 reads TGTGCCAGCAGCTTATCCCGACAGGGCGCTAATTCACCCCTCCACTTT. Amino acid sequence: CASSLSRQGANSPLHF.